This section outlines one TCR beta chain sequence together with its context. The repertoire was sequenced with immunoSEQ multiplex PCR; TCRdb's copy has only in-frame clones and lacks some. The sample has approximately 31,000 clones; roughly 89% are singletons. This sample is part of a study of blood T cell repertoires in COVID-19. Germline V gene lookup returns CDR1 GTSNPN and CDR2 SVGIG (reference sequence). The CDR3 covers 13 residues. V gave up 0 bases and J gave up 6 bases, with 11 bases separating them. The chain carries TRBV30 and TRBJ2-5, with unresolved D. The source is an elderly man with acute or convalescent COVID-19. Sample: peripheral blood. Written as DNA, the CDR3 is TGTGCCTGGAGTGTACAAGCGTTTCAGACCCAGTACTTC. Translated, it gives CAWSVQAFQTQYF.